The clone carrying this T cell receptor (beta chain) is medium-sized (0.01 to 0.1%) in the sample. Antigen specificity is unknown. Multiplex touch-down PCR with TRB-A/B primers amplified rearranged V-D-J TRB sequences. TCRdb called the multiplex PCR reads again in MiXCR, with one record for every CDR3 protein. The table includes under 650 distinct CDR3 sequences, roughly 19% detected once. This sample was included in a study of T cell repertoires in aging, cancer and after chemotherapy. The wider study: Roughly 9.3 million TCR reads made up the full dataset.

Amplification of TCR beta used genomic DNA extracted from peripheral blood. Broader study findings: Rebound thymic output was suggested by rising median generation probability during chemotherapy in each cancer cohort.

This CDR3 region has 15 residues. Germline V CDR1 and CDR2: SGHRS, YFSETQ. V shed 6 bases and J shed 4 bases, with 19 bases lying between them. The sample taken for sequencing was blood. The chain employs TRBV5-1 and TRBJ2-5, with D perhaps TRBD1 or TRBD2 (5 bases each). The TCR originated in a human donor with a blood cancer. The donor label of this sample is uncertain. In DNA, the CDR3 is TGCGCCAGCACCCTGCGCGCCGGGGCAATAGAGACCCAGTACTTC. Its protein is CASTLRAGAIETQYF.